The 16 T cell receptor beta chains presented below share a single source sample, sequenced in a study of blood T cells in healthy people across ages. Next came a second PCR, run for roughly 6 to 11 cycles, which used a sample-barcoded 5' primer along with a J-beta primer mix. TCRdb independently ran MiXCR on the 5' RACE reads; one entry per CDR3 protein. Of some 1.5 million distinct CDR3 sequences listed, approximately 28% are singletons. The sample taken for sequencing was blood. These receptors were collected from a woman in her 30s in good health.

V usage is TRBV2 and J usage is TRBJ2-6; D not certain. Germline V gives CDR1 SNHLY, CDR2 FYNNEI. The CDR3 sequence is 16 residues long. V lost 8 bases and J lost 0, with 14 bases in between. The CDR3 protein is CASGEGKLSGANVLTF. CDR3 DNA: TGTGCCAGCGGGGAAGGGAAACTCTCTGGGGCCAACGTCCTGACTTTC.

The table lists this clonotype with a few counts. The chain links TRBV12-1 to TRBJ2-4; TRBD1, the D gene given by the table, was not confirmed from the DNA. TRBV12-1 is given as a pseudogene. CDR3 size: 14 residues. CDR3 DNA sequence: TGTGCCGGCAGCAACTGGACAGGGGCGAACATTCAGTACTTC. Its protein is CAGSNWTGANIQYF.

The CDR3 nucleotides are TGTGCCAGCAGCTTAGTAGGGGGATTGAACACCGGGGAGCTGTTTTTT. It yields the protein CASSLVGGLNTGELFF. The genes are TRBV7-2 and TRBJ2-2, with D perhaps TRBD1 (6 bases). V was cut by 1 base and J by 1 base, with 10 bases left in between. CDR3 length: 16 amino acids. From germline, CDR1 is SGHTA and CDR2 FQGNSA.

This clonotype occurred many times. In DNA form, the CDR3 reads TGTGCCAGCAGTTTAGGTCCGGTGGGAGAGCAGTACTTC. Protein: CASSLGPVGEQYF. J is TRBJ2-4 and V is TRBV12-3 or TRBV12-4; a weak D match, TRBD2 (5 bases). With 1 base removed from V and 13 bases from J, the gap between germline ends came to 14 bases. The CDR3 loop spans 13 amino acids.

This chain links TRBV7-9 with TRBJ2-1, with D unresolved. V shed 8 bases and J shed 6 bases, with 11 bases lying between them. Germline V gene lookup returns CDR1 SEHNR and CDR2 FQNEAQ (reference sequence). The CDR3 is made up of 12 amino acids. CDR3 sequence reads: CASRSGGNEQFF. CDR3 DNA sequence: TGTGCCAGCCGTTCGGGCGGCAATGAGCAGTTCTTC.

The V and J genes are TRBV5-1 and TRBJ1-1, with D hard to call. The CDR3 is 14 amino acids. Trimming pared 0 bases from V and 5 bases from J, leaving 11 bases between. Germline V gene data show CDR1 as SGHRS and CDR2 as YFSETQ. CDR3 in DNA: TGCGCCAGCAGCTTGGACAGCGCTGGGACTGAAGCTTTCTTT. Its protein product is CASSLDSAGTEAFF.

In its sample, this clonotype was seen a few times. The V call is TRBV28, the J call TRBJ2-3, with D tentatively TRBD2 (7 bases). The CDR3 spans 16 residues. The V end lost 3 bases, the J end lost 3 bases, and 16 bases lay between the germline ends. The germline gives CDR1 MDHEN, CDR2 SYDVKM. In DNA, the CDR3 is TGTGCCAGCAGTTTTATCGAGGGGGGGAGGACAGATACGCAGTATTTT. It encodes CASSFIEGGRTDTQYF.

This chain uses TRBV20-1 with TRBJ2-3; 9 positions match TRBD2. CDR3 length equals 14 residues. Looked up from germline, CDR1 is DFQATT and CDR2 is SNEGSKA (reference sequence). The junction had 10 bases not matched to a gene; V was cut back by 6 bases and J by 6 bases. The CDR3 spells CSAGPGLASDTQYF. CDR3 DNA: TGCAGTGCCGGCCCGGGACTAGCTTCCGATACGCAGTATTTT.

The chain employs TRBV14 and TRBJ1-6; D call uncertain. Germline lookup yields CDR1 SGHDN and CDR2 FVKESK. V was pared by 2 bases and J by 13 bases, with 12 bases between. The CDR3 totals 13 residues. The CDR3: CASSQFRGGPLHF. The CDR3 bases are TGTGCCAGCAGCCAATTTCGCGGAGGTCCCCTCCACTTT.

This clonotype was seen a few times. This rearrangement joins TRBV27 to TRBJ2-4, with 9 bases that match TRBD2. The V gene's germline CDR1 is MNHEY and CDR2 SMNVEV (reference sequence). There are 16 residues in the CDR3. Trimming removed 8 bases from V and 13 bases from J; junction bases left unmatched: 21. CDR3 region: CASGWISGRQSNEQYF. In DNA form, the CDR3 reads TGTGCCAGCGGCTGGATTAGCGGGAGACAGTCCAATGAGCAGTACTTC.

This clonotype was detected only a few times. The rearrangement links TRBV30 to TRBJ1-5, with no clear D. This CDR3 is built from 14 residues. The V gene lost 2 bases and the J gene lost 7 bases, with 15 bases spanning the gap. CDR1 is GTSNPN, CDR2 SVGIG, per germline (reference sequence). The CDR3 loop is CAWSLSPEGQPQHF. The CDR3 DNA is TGTGCCTGGAGTCTCTCTCCGGAAGGGCAGCCCCAGCATTTT.

On this clonotype itself: A much larger clonotype is one base distant, so this may be a read error. The chain is built from TRBV7-2 and TRBJ2-4; perhaps TRBD2 as D (7 bases). Germline V gives CDR1 SGHTA, CDR2 FQGNSA. This CDR3 has 16 residues. CDR3: CASSTQGRVAKNIRYF. The CDR3 region has the DNA TGTGCCAGCAGCACCCAGGGGAGGGTGGCCAAAAACATTCGGTACTTC.

This chain uses TRBV29-1 with TRBJ2-7; tentative D call: TRBD2 (6 bases). Trimming left V 6 bases short and J 10 bases short, with 22 bases between. The CDR3 runs to 13 residues. Germline values: CDR1 SQVTM, CDR2 ANQGSEA. The CDR3 nucleotides read TGCAGCGTGCAGCGGGCACTTAGGGAGATCCAGTACTTC. As protein: CSVQRALREIQYF.

The chain employs TRBV5-6 and TRBJ1-2, with D perhaps matching TRBD1 (6 bases). CDR3 size: 16 residues. The V end lost 0 bases, the J end lost 0 bases, and 12 bases lay between the germline ends. Germline loops: CDR1 SGHDT, CDR2 YYEEEE. The CDR3 protein is CASSLDVGATNYGYTF. The DNA of the CDR3 is TGTGCCAGCAGCTTGGATGTGGGGGCAACTAACTATGGCTACACCTTC.

This clonotype was recorded at least ten times. The chain joins TRBV10-2 to TRBJ1-5; 7 bases match TRBD1. Germline CDR1 WSHSY, CDR2 SAAADI. Germline trimming cut 8 bases from V and 3 bases from J; bases unmatched to any gene: 4. This CDR3 has 13 amino acids. The CDR3 loop is CASSGQSNQPQHF. As DNA, the CDR3 is TGCGCCAGCTCGGGACAGTCCAATCAGCCCCAGCATTTT.

The chain is built from TRBV5-1 and TRBJ2-5; D may be TRBD2 (6 bases). CDR1 is SGHRS and CDR2 is YFSETQ in the germline V gene. The CDR3 has 14 amino acids. Trimming removed 4 bases from V and 5 bases from J, with 15 bases in between. CDR3 bases: TGCGCCAGCAGCCGGGACGGGGGACCGGAGACCCAGTACTTC. Translated: CASSRDGGPETQYF.